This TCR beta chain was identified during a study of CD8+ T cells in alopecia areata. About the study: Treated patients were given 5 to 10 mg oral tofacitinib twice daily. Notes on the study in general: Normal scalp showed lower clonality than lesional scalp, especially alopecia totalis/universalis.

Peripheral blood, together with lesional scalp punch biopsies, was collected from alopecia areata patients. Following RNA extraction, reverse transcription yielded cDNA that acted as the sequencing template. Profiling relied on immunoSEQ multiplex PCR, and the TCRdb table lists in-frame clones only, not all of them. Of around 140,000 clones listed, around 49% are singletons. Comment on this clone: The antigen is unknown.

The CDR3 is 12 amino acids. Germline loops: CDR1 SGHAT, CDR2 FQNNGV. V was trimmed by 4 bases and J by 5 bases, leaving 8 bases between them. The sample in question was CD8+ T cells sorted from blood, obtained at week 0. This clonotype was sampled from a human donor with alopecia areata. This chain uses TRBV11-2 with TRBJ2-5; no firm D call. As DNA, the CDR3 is TGTGCCAGCAGCTGGATCGGGGAGACCCAGTACTTC. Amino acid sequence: CASSWIGETQYF.